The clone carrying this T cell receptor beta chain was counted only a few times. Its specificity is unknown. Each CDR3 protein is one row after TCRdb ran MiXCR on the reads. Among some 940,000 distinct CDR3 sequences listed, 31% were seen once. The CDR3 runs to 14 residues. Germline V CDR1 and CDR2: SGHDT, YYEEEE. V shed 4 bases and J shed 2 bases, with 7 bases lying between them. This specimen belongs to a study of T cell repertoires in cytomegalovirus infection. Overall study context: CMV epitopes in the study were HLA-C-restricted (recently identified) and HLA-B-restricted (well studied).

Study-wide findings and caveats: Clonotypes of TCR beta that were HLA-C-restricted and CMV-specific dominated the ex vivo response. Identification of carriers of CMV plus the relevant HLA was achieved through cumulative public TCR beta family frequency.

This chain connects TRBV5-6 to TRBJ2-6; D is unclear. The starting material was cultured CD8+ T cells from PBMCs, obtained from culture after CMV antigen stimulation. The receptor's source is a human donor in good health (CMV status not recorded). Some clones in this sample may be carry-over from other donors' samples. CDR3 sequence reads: CASSPQAGANVLTF. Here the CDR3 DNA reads TGTGCCAGCAGCCCCCAGGCTGGGGCCAACGTCCTGACTTTC.